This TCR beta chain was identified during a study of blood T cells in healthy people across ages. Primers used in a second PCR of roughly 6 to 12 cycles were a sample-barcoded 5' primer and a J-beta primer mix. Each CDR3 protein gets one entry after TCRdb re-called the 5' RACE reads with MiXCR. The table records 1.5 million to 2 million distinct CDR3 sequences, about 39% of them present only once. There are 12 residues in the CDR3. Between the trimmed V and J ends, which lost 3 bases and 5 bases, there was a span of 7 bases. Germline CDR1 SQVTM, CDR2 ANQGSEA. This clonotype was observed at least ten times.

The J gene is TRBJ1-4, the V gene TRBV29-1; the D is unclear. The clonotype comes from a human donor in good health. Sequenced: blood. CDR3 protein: CSVEGGNEKLFF. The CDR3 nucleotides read TGCAGCGTTGAGGGTGGGAATGAAAAACTGTTTTTT. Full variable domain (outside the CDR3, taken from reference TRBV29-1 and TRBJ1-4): SAVISQKPSRDICQRGTSLTIQCQVDSQVTMMFWYRQQPGQSLTLIATANQGSEATYESGFVIDKFPISRPNLTFSTLTVSNMSPEDSSIYLCSVEGGNEKLFFGSGTQLSVL.